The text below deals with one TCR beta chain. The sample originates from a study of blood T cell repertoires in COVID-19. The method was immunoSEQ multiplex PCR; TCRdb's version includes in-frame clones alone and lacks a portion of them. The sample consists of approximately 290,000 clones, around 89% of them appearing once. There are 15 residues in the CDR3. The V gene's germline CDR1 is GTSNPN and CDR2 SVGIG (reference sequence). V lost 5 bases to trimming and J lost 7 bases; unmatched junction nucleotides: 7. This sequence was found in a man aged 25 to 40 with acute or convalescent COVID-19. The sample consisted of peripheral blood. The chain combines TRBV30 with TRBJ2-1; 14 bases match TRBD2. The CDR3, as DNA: TGTGCCTGGGACCTGGGACTAGCGGGGGTAAATGAGCAGTTCTTC. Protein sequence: CAWDLGLAGVNEQFF.